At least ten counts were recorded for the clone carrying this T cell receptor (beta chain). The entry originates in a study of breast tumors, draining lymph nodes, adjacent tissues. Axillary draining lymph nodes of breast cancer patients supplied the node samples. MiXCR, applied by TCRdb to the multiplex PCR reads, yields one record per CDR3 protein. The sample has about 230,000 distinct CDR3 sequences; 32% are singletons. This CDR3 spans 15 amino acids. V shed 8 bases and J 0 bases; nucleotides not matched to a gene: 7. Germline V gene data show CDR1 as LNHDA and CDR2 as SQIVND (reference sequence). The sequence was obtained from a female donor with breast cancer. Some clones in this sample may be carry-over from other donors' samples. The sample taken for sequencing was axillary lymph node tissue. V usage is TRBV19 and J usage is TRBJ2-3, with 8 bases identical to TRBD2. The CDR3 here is CASSRGGPSTDTQYF. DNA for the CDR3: TGTGCCAGTTCCCGGGGGGGACCTAGCACAGATACGCAGTATTTT.